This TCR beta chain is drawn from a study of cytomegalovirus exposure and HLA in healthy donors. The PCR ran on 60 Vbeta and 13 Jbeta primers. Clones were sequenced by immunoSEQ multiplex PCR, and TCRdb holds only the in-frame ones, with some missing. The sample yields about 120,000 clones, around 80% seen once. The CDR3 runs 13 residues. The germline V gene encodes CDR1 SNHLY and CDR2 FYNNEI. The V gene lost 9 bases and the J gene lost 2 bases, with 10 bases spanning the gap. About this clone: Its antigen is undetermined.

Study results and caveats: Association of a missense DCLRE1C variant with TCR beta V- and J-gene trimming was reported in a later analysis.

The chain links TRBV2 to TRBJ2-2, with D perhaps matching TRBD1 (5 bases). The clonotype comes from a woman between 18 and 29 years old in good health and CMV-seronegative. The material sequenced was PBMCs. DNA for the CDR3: TGTGCCAGGGGGCAGCCCAACACCGGGGAGCTGTTTTTT. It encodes CARGQPNTGELFF.